A single sample gave rise to the 12 T cell receptor beta chains below, sequenced in a study of blood T cells in healthy people across ages. Sample-barcoded 5' priming and a J-beta primer mix drove a second PCR of about 7 to 11 cycles. From the 5' RACE reads, TCRdb called clonotypes with MiXCR, one entry per CDR3 protein. Of over a million distinct CDR3 sequences in the sample, 55% to 75% were seen once. Sequenced input: blood. The receptors were sampled from a man between 18 and 35 years old in good health.

V is TRBV7-9 and J is TRBJ2-7; no firm D call. Germline values: CDR1 SEHNR, CDR2 FQNEAQ (reference sequence). CDR3 length: 13 amino acids. V lost 3 bases, J lost 1 base, and 7 bases lay in between. CDR3 residues: CASSFAMSYEQYF. The CDR3, as DNA: TGTGCCAGCAGCTTCGCCATGTCCTACGAGCAGTACTTC.

This sequence joins TRBV4-2 and TRBJ2-7; 9 bases map to TRBD2. CDR1 LGHNA and CDR2 YNFKEQ come from the germline V gene. V dropped 0 bases and J dropped 3; count of bases not matched to a gene: 9. The CDR3 spans 17 residues. This chain's CDR3 is CASSQDQGSGGFYEQYF. In DNA form, the CDR3 reads TGTGCCAGCAGCCAAGATCAGGGGAGCGGGGGGTTCTACGAGCAGTACTTC.

With respect to this clonotype: Compared with germline, one end of the junction differs, possibly owing to a read error. The rearrangement joins TRBV20-1 to TRBJ2-1; weak D call: TRBD2 (7 bases). This CDR3 region has 13 residues. CDR1 DFQATT and CDR2 SNEGSKA come from the germline V gene (reference sequence). The CDR3 loop reads CSARGGGNNEQFF. The CDR3 DNA reads as TGCAGTGCCAGAGGGGGGGGAAACAATGAGCAGTTCTTC.

This clonotype has only a few counts. CDR3: CASSPQGNYEQYF. The CDR3 nucleotides are TGTGCCAGCAGCCCACAGGGGAACTACGAGCAGTACTTC. The chain uses TRBV27 and TRBJ2-7; 7 bases line up with TRBD1. After removal of 6 bases from V and 3 bases from J, the junction contained 5 bases not matched to a gene. The CDR3 sequence is 13 residues long. Germline loops: CDR1 MNHEY, CDR2 SMNVEV (reference sequence).

The rearrangement uses TRBV20-1 and TRBJ2-7; D possibly corresponds to TRBD1 (6 bases). Trimming cost V 5 bases and J 7 bases, with 21 bases left between them. The CDR3 runs 14 residues. CDR1 and CDR2 (germline): DFQATT, SNEGSKA (reference sequence). CDR3 amino acids: CSAPRGRGYNEQYF. CDR3 nucleotide sequence: TGCAGTGCTCCGAGGGGGAGAGGGTACAATGAGCAGTACTTC.

The gene calls are TRBV5-1 and TRBJ2-7, with D maybe TRBD1 (6 bases). This CDR3 contains 14 residues. CDR1 is SGHRS and CDR2 is YFSETQ in the germline V gene. The germline V and J ends were trimmed by 1 base and 3 bases, with 11 bases remaining between them. The CDR3 coding sequence is TGCGCCAGCAGCTTGTTCGGACAGAACTACGAGCAGTACTTC. It specifies CASSLFGQNYEQYF.

The V gene is TRBV7-9, the J gene TRBJ2-7; D is undetermined. The CDR3 runs 13 residues. Germline-derived CDR1 and CDR2 are SEHNR and FQNEAQ (reference sequence). Trimming left V 5 bases short and J 3 bases short, with 11 bases between. Here the CDR3 reads CASSTGPDYEQYF. The CDR3 nucleotides read TGTGCCAGCAGCACGGGCCCCGACTACGAGCAGTACTTC. The whole variable domain, filled in from reference TRBV7-9 and TRBJ2-7, reads DTGVSQNPRHKITKRGQNVTFRCDPISEHNRLYWYRQTLGQGPEFLTYFQNEAQLEKSRLLSDRFSAERPKGSFSTLEIQRTEQGDSAMYLCASSTGPDYEQYFGPGTRLTVT.

J is TRBJ2-1 and V is TRBV10-2; D unresolved. V lost 6 bases and J lost 9, with 9 bases in between. Germline CDR1 WSHSY, CDR2 SAAADI. The CDR3 is made up of 11 amino acids. Written as DNA, the CDR3 is TGCGCCAGCAGGGAAGGGATTGAGCAGTTCTTC. It is translated as CASREGIEQFF.

The CDR3 sequence: CANSARGIVGETQYF. DNA of the CDR3: TGTGCCAATAGCGCGCGGGGCATCGTGGGAGAGACCCAGTACTTC. This rearrangement joins TRBV7-9 to TRBJ2-5, with TRBD2 as a possible D gene (6 bases). The V and J ends lost 10 bases and 4 bases respectively, with 22 bases between them. Looked up from germline, CDR1 is SEHNR and CDR2 is FQNEAQ (reference sequence). The CDR3 extends over 15 amino acids.

The V gene is TRBV6-4, the J gene TRBJ2-3, with D unclear. Germline lookup yields CDR1 MRHNA and CDR2 SNTAGT. Trimming left V 3 bases short and J 2 bases short, with 6 bases between. The CDR3 is made up of 13 amino acids. As DNA, the CDR3 is TGTGCCAGCAGTGAATCAAACACAGATACGCAGTATTTT. Amino acid sequence: CASSESNTDTQYF.

The chain links TRBV24-1 to TRBJ2-3, with D perhaps TRBD2 (7 bases). V dropped 8 bases and J dropped 5 bases, with 13 bases sitting between them. Germline-derived CDR1 and CDR2 are KGHDR and SFDVKD. The CDR3 runs 13 residues. For the CDR3, the DNA is TGTGCCACCAACAGGGCGGGGGAAGATACGCAGTATTTT. Protein product: CATNRAGEDTQYF.

This clonotype was seen a handful of times. CDR3 residues: CSARDPFSGSMNEQYF. The CDR3 nucleotides are TGCAGTGCTAGAGACCCGTTTAGCGGGAGTATGAACGAGCAGTACTTC. The chain uses TRBV20-1 and TRBJ2-5, with 9 bases aligning to TRBD2. The end of the DNA is better explained by TRBJ2-7, so the J call may be wrong. The length of the CDR3 is 16 residues. Germline CDR1 DFQATT, CDR2 SNEGSKA (reference sequence).